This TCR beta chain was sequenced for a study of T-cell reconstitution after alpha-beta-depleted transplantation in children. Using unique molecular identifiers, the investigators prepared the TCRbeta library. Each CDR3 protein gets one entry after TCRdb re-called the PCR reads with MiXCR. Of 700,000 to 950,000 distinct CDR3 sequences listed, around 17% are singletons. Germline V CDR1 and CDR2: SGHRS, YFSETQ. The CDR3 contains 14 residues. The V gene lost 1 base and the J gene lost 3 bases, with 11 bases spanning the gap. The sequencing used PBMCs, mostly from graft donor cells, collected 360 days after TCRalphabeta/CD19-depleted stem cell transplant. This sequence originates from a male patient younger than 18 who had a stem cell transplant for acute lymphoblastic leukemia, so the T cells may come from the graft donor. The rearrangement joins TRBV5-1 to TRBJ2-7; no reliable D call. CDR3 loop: CASSLSTRYYEQYF. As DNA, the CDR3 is TGCGCCAGCAGCTTGTCTACCCGGTACTACGAGCAGTACTTC. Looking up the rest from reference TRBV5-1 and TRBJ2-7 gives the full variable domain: KAGVTQTPRYLIKTRGQQVTLSCSPISGHRSVSWYQQTPGQGLQFLFEYFSETQRNKGNFPGRFSGRQFSNSRSEMNVSTLELGDSALYLCASSLSTRYYEQYFGPGTRLTVT.